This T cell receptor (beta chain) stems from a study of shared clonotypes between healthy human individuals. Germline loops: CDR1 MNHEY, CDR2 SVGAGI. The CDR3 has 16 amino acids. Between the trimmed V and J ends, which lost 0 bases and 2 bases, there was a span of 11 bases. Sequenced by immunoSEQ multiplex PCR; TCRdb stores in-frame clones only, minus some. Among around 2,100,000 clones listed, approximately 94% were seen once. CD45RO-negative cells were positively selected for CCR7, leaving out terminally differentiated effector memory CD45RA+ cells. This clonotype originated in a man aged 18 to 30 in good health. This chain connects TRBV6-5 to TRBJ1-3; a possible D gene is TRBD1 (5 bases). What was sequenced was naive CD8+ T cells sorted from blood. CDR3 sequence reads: CASSYSLWGAGNTIYF. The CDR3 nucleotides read TGTGCCAGCAGTTACTCCCTGTGGGGGGCTGGAAACACCATATATTTT.